This T cell receptor (beta chain) was retrieved from a study of shared clonotypes between healthy human individuals. Measured with immunoSEQ multiplex PCR; TCRdb has only the in-frame clones, and not every one. Of a few million clones in the sample, more than 90% were seen once. The sequenced material came from naive CD4+ T cells sorted from blood. Indicated subset: CD45RA+ positively selected. The sequence was obtained from a man aged 18 to 30 in good health.

CDR3 loop: CASSPTGRVGEQFF. CDR3 bases: TGTGCCAGCAGTCCGACAGGGAGAGTCGGTGAGCAGTTCTTC. The chain couples TRBV5-4 to TRBJ2-1; 7 bases are shared with TRBD1. This CDR3 is 14 amino acids long. Germline-derived CDR1 and CDR2 are SGHNT and YYREEE (reference sequence). J was trimmed by 9 bases and V by 5 bases; bases with no gene match: 11.